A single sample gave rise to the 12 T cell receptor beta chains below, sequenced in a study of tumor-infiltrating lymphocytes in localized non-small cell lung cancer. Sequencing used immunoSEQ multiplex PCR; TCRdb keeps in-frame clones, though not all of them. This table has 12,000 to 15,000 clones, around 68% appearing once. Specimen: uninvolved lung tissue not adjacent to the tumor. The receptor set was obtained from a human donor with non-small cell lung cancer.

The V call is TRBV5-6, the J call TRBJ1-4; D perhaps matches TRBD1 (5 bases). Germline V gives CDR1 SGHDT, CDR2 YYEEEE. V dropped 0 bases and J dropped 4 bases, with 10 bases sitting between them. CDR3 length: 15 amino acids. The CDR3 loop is CASSLAAGGNEKLFF. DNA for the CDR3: TGTGCCAGCAGCTTGGCGGCTGGGGGTAATGAAAAACTGTTTTTT.

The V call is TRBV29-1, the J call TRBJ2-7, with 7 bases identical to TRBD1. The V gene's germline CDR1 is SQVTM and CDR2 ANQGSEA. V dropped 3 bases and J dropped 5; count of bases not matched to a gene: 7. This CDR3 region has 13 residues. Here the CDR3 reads CSVESSGGNEQYF. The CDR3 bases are TGCAGCGTTGAGAGTTCAGGGGGAAACGAGCAGTACTTC.

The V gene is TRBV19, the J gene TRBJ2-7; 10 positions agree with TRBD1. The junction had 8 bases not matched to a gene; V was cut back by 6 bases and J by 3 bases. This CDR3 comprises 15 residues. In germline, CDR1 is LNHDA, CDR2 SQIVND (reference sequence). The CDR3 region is CASRKGQGVYYEQYF. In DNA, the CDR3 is TGTGCCAGTAGGAAAGGACAGGGGGTGTACTACGAGCAGTACTTC.

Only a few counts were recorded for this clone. The DNA of the CDR3 is TGTGCCAGCAGTGACCCCCGGACAGCGAACACTGAAGCTTTCTTT. This encodes CASSDPRTANTEAFF. The rearrangement uses TRBV25-1 and TRBJ1-1; possible D gene TRBD1, 6 bases. Germline-derived CDR1 and CDR2 are MGHDK and SYGVNS. The CDR3 is 15 amino acids. V lost 3 bases and J 1 base, leaving 12 bases between the germline ends.

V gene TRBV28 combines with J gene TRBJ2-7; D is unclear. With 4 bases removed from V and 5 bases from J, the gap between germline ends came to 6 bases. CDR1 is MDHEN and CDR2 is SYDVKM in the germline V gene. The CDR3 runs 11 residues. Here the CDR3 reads CASSSRDEQYF. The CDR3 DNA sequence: TGTGCCAGCAGTTCTAGGGACGAGCAGTACTTC.

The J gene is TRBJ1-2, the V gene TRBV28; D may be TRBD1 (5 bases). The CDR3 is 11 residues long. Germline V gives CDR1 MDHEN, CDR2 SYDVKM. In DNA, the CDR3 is TGTGCTATAGGGGATCGCTATGGCTACACCTTC. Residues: CAIGDRYGYTF.

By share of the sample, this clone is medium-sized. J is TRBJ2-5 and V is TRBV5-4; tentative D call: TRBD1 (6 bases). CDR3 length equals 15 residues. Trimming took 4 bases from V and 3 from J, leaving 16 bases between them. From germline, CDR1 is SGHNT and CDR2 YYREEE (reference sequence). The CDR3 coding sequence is TGTGCCAGCAGCGCCCCAACAGGGAACGAAGAGACCCAGTACTTC. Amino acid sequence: CASSAPTGNEETQYF.

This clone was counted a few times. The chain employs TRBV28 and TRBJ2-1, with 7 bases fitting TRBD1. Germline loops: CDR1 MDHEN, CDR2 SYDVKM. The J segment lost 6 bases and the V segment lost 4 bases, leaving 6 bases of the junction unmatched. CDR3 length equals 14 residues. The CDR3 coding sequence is TGTGCCAGCAGTTCGACAGGGTATGGCAATGAGCAGTTCTTC. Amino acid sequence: CASSSTGYGNEQFF. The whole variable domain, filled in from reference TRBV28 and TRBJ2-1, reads DVKVTQSSRYLVKRTGEKVFLECVQDMDHENMFWYRQDPGLGLRLIYFSYDVKMKEKGDIPEGYSVSREKKERFSLILESASTNQTSMYLCASSSTGYGNEQFFGPGTRLTVL.

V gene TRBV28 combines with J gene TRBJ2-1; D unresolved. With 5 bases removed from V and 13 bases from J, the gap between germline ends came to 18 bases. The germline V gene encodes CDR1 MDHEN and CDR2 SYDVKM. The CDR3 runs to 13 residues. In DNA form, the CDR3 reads TGTGCCAGCAGTCTCGTAACCTACAATGGACAGTTCTTC. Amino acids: CASSLVTYNGQFF.

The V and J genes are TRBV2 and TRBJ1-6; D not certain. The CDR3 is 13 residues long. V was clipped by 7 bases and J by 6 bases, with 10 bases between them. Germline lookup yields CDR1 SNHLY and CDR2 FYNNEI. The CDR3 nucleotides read TGTGCCAGCACTGGGCAGCCTAATTCACCCCTCCACTTT. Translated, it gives CASTGQPNSPLHF.

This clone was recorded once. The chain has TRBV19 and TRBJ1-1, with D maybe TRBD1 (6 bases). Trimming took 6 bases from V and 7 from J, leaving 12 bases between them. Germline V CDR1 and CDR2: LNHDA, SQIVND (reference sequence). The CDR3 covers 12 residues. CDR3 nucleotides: TGTGCCAGTAGGGCACAGGGTTATGAAGCTTTCTTT. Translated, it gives CASRAQGYEAFF.

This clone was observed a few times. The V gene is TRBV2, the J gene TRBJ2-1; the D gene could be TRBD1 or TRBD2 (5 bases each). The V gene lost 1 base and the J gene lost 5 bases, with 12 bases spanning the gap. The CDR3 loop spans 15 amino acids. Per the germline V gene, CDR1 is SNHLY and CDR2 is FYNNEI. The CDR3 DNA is TGTGCCAGCAGTGAAGGGGACGGAAGTCACAATGAGCAGTTCTTC. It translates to CASSEGDGSHNEQFF.